One sample yielded the 3 T cell receptor beta chains listed below, sequenced in a study of PD-L1 blockade in urothelial cancer. Only in-frame clones appear in the TCRdb table, and some are missing; sequencing was by immunoSEQ multiplex PCR. The data show 32,000 or so clones, with approximately 87% seen just once and more than 15% held by the top ten. Time point indicated: pretreatment peripheral blood. The sample in question was PBMCs, obtained around atezolizumab (anti-PD-L1) treatment. Receptors originate from a man between 60 and 75 years old with urothelial cancer.

V is TRBV5-1 and J is TRBJ2-1, with 10 bases identical to TRBD1. V dropped 5 bases and J dropped 8; count of bases not matched to a gene: 7. The CDR3 has 14 amino acids. In germline, CDR1 is SGHRS, CDR2 YFSETQ. The CDR3 protein is CASRVTGTGDEQFF. The CDR3 region has the DNA TGCGCCAGCAGGGTTACCGGGACAGGGGATGAGCAGTTCTTC.

This clone appeared a few times. The chain is built from TRBV5-1 and TRBJ1-1; possible D gene TRBD1, 6 bases. CDR1 is SGHRS, CDR2 YFSETQ, per germline. V was trimmed by 4 bases and J by 2 bases, leaving 12 bases between them. CDR3 length: 14 residues. Here the CDR3 DNA reads TGCGCCAGCAGCCCAGGGGTAGTAAACACTGAAGCTTTCTTT. It yields the protein CASSPGVVNTEAFF.

The table lists this clone with a count of one. CDR3 sequence: CASSYSRIDTQYF. CDR3 nucleotides: TGTGCCAGCAGTTACTCGAGGATTGATACGCAGTATTTT. This chain links TRBV6-5 with TRBJ2-3; D remains unclear. In germline, CDR1 is MNHEY, CDR2 SVGAGI. Trimming shortened V by 0 bases and J by 6 bases, and 7 bases separated the two germline ends. The CDR3 has 13 amino acids.